This T cell receptor beta chain is drawn from a study of shared clonotypes between healthy human individuals. Study-level information: There were three CD4 naive, three CD4 memory, two CD8 naive and one CD8 memory plates per donor. Study outcomes and limitations: The donor pool, a small one, limited the genetic and exposure-history diversity represented. The study found lower generation probabilities in non-shared clonotypes than in those shared by all four donors.

About this clone itself: As yet, its antigen is unknown.

Clones were sequenced by immunoSEQ multiplex PCR, and TCRdb holds only the in-frame ones, with some missing. The sample carries about 1.5 million clones, approximately 98% recorded once. Deletions cut 3 bases from V and 2 bases from J, with 9 bases between. CDR3 length equals 15 residues. CDR1 and CDR2 (germline): SGDLS, YYNGEE. Material: naive CD4+ T cells sorted from blood. Regarding subset: CD45RA+ positively selected. This receptor was taken from a man aged 25 to 45 in good health. V and J are TRBV9 and TRBJ2-6; the D gene is possibly TRBD1 (5 bases). The CDR3 spells CASSAQGAGANVLTF. DNA of the CDR3: TGTGCCAGCAGCGCCCAGGGCGCTGGGGCCAACGTCCTGACTTTC. Complete variable domain (other parts from reference TRBV9 and TRBJ2-6): DSGVTQTPKHLITATGQRVTLRCSPRSGDLSVYWYQQSLDQGLQFLIQYYNGEERAKGNILERFSAQQFPDLHSELNLSSLELGDSALYFCASSAQGAGANVLTFGAGSRLTVL.